Given below is one T cell receptor (beta chain) in context. Its antigen is currently not known. Base quality data are lacking; no much larger clone is found one base away. Library prep was done by the immunoSEQ multiplex PCR assay. For the multiplex PCR, a mixture combining 60 forward primers for TCR Vbeta segments and 13 reverse primers for TCR Jbeta segments was used. The CDR3 region of rearranged TCR beta genes was amplified from genomic DNA by a multiplex PCR assay. On the Illumina HiSeq System, the amplified TCR beta libraries were sequenced as 87-base-pair reads. As for how the authors treated the data: Across the 500 to 700 repertoires, a later analysis counted roughly 84 million unique TCR beta chains, roughly 11 million of which were shared by at least two donors. Raw reads were error-corrected and collapsed into unique sequences with a nearest-neighbor algorithm that merged closely related sequences to remove PCR and sequencing errors. CDR3 sequences were aligned to IMGT reference sequences to assign V, D and J gene segments. For a sequence to be retained, a match of at least six nucleotides was required to both a V gene segment and a J gene segment. Rearrangements were classified as productive when the CDR3 lacked stop codons and remained in frame with V and J, and all other rearrangements were classified as non-productive. CDR3 was defined by IMGT convention, running from the second conserved V-encoded cysteine to the conserved J-encoded phenylalanine. The earlier analysis of some 540 of the donors excluded any sequence lacking an unambiguous match to a single V gene segment. In an earlier analysis of 500 to 750 of the donors, V segments were called functional above 56.7% productive rearrangements and were called segregating when the between-donor standard deviation exceeded 5%. A statistical classification framework was developed to diagnose cytomegalovirus status using the catalog of TCR beta chain sequences. In a later analysis, TCR nucleotide sequences were compared against IMGT/GENE-DB human TR gene sequences so that V and J genes could be assigned. Using the TCRdist pipeline, a later analysis assigned CDR3 sequences along with most-parsimonious VDJ recombination scenarios. In a later analysis, each TCR beta chain was defined by its CDR3 amino acid sequence together with its V-gene family, and reads lacking a unique V-gene family were excluded. A later analysis removed 550 to 650 highly shared, low-generation-probability nucleotide sequences to deal with suspected cross-contamination and a sequencing artifact. For each public chain, a later analysis derived a clonal expansion index from normalized ranks of inferred template counts within each repertoire. Generation probabilities in a later analysis came from a VDJ recombination model fitted to out-of-frame rearrangements, and those results were checked against IGoR. A later analysis scored TCR-TCR, TCR-HLA and TCR-CMV co-occurrence with hypergeometric tests, applying a repertoire-size bias correction to TCR pairs. A later analysis estimated false discovery rates by permuting HLA or CMV assignments 20 times. In a later analysis, co-occurring TCRs were grouped with DBSCAN, and TCRdist sequence similarity was added when clustering was performed within HLA-allele-positive subsets. For co-occurrence clustering, repertoires with fewer than 30,000 or more than 120,000 public chains were excluded, along with roughly 5 repertoires with anomalous nucleotide sharing. Drawn from immuneACCESS, this table holds only the in-frame rearrangements with V and J called that TCRdb kept. Clones are partly lost; checked studies trace under half to an unresolved V gene and leave the rest unexplained. For V, J and clone size, that table is used; D and trimming come from the DNA. This sample comprises 85,000 to 100,000 clones, around nine tenths of them detected only once. The leading ten clones occupy roughly 9% of the sample.

The cohort was made up of 650 to 700 healthy bone marrow donors. At the time of sampling, all cohort members were nominally healthy, though unrecorded immune exposures were likely present. The donor was CMV seropositive and belonged to the group of about 290 seropositive cohort members. Each donor provided a peripheral blood sample, and peripheral blood mononuclear cells were used for TCR beta sequencing. The Qiagen DNeasy Blood Extraction Kit was used to extract genomic DNA from the blood cell samples. This sample was included in a study of cytomegalovirus exposure and HLA in healthy donors (TCRdb year 2017). Describing the broader study: An earlier analysis of a few hundred of the donors reported roughly 300 Gb of sequence data and around 120 million unique TCR beta sequences obtained from some 200 million T cells. Of the approximately 400 genotyped donors, 81% fell in the genetic ancestry cluster associated with self-reported Caucasian donors. In the later analysis, no new phenotypic data were used to find candidate immune exposures; instead, reliance was placed on TCR beta sequences and their occurrence across donors. A later analysis re-examined previously published TCR beta repertoires from more than 600 donors and added high-resolution HLA genotyping to investigate patterns of TCR occurrence. Every discovery cohort repertoire had been produced on one sequencing platform. Among some 400 genotyped donors of the cohort, an average of roughly 240,000 unique TCR beta nucleotide sequences were sequenced per donor, roughly a sixth of them non-productive. Donor age, sex, ethnicity and CMV serostatus were compiled together with the repertoire data. High-throughput TCR immunosequencing, statistical association of individual TCRs with disease status, and machine learning were combined to predict cytomegalovirus infection status. A separate validation cohort of roughly 130 different subjects was used in addition to the roughly 700-subject first cohort. Class I and class II HLA loci were covered by the typing at four-digit resolution. The study aimed to test whether cataloging public T cell receptors could reveal signatures of past pathogen exposure. The number of donors typed differed by locus, with 629-630 for A, B, C, DRB1 and DQB1, around 500 for DQA1, nearly 610 for DPA1, and 400 to 490 for DPB1. Using immunosequencing, the study profiled T cell repertoires from about 650 subjects and related those repertoires to cytomegalovirus serostatus. Roughly five DR-DQ haplotypes were treated as single units for association and clustering because of strong linkage in the cohort. In a later genetic analysis, genome-wide SNP genotypes for 398 of the 666 donors were used, and that subset was treated as a discovery cohort. About 330 gigabases of sequencing data and around 85 million unique TCR sequences made up an early release that covered approximately 620 HLA-typed donors. To decide whether each TCR beta V gene segment behaved as functional or pseudogenic, an earlier analysis of fewer than 750 of the donors relied on high-throughput TCR beta sequencing.

Results the study describes overall, beyond this receptor: Assigning TCR associations to individual alleles was difficult when HLA alleles, especially DR and DQ, strongly co-occurred. Specific HLA alleles were associated with roughly 17,000 TCR beta sequences at a false discovery rate of 0.05 in a later analysis. According to the authors, the approach could potentially be generalized to other disease states and immunological phenotypes. A further reported finding was that TCR beta sequences accurately predicted the HLA-A and HLA-B alleles for most subjects in the first cohort. A later analysis reported that several top co-occurrence clusters appeared linked to parvovirus B19, influenza, CMV and Epstein-Barr virus. Because some donors lacked HLA typing at each locus, the association tests relied only on the typed subset. Sequencing depth was assumed to be roughly uniform across donors in the presence/absence analyses, though that assumption may not hold. In an earlier analysis of roughly 500 of the donors, most TCR beta V segments appeared in productive rearrangements about 87% or about 30% of the time, broadly matching IMGT annotations. A total of 164 TCR beta chains were listed by the study as associated with cytomegalovirus. In vitro tests confirmed that three of the cytomegalovirus-associated TCR beta chains recognize cytomegalovirus antigens. In this cohort, only TCR beta chains were sequenced, and detectable features were limited by the absence of alpha or paired-chain data. Linkage disequilibrium might explain the correlated functional status among segregating V segments, but an unknown experimental factor could not be excluded. In a later analysis, TCR association rates were found to vary across HLA loci, with the most associated TCRs seen for DRB1 alleles and the fewest for HLA-C alleles. In a later genetic analysis, fewer N-insertions in productive TCRs were reported among donors in an Asian-associated ancestry cluster than the approximately 630-donor mean. Compared with equally common non-associated chains, HLA-associated TCR beta chains in a later analysis were more clonally expanded and had lower generation probabilities. The sequencing pipeline was judged likely to have produced a cluster of highly shared sequence variants as a technical artifact. A later analysis found that most CMV-associated TCR beta chains appeared HLA-restricted, with HLA associations seemingly driven largely by CMV exposure. CMV serostatus was the only immune exposure information available for the cohort. The earlier analysis of almost 600 of the donors excluded over 15 rarely observed V segments, including chromosome 9 orphons, because counts were too low. Some IMGT-functional V segments, including TRBV6-2 and TRBV6-3, could not be told apart with the 87-base-pair reads, so those segments were excluded. Most TCR sequences were observed very rarely across donors, whereas some public TCRs were present in many individuals. In a later genetic analysis, a missense DCLRE1C variant was associated with V-gene and J-gene trimming of TCR beta chains, and the association was replicated in an independent cohort. The classifier was reported to diagnose cytomegalovirus status with high specificity and sensitivity in both the original and validation cohorts.

At the junction V is shortened by 0 bases and J by 8 bases; bases outside the gene matches: 10. Measured from the cysteine to the phenylalanine, the CDR3 is 16 residues long. Only the CDR3 DNA is retained, 48 bases long and in frame from the first base. Taken from the germline V gene, the CDR1 and CDR2 loops are SGHRS and YFSETQ. The sequencing input was PBMCs. The V gene is TRBV5-1 and the J gene is TRBJ1-2; 10 middle bases align to TRBD1. The sequence was obtained from a young man in good health and CMV-seropositive. The CDR3 has the sequence CASSLEELGTGAGYTF. At the DNA level, the sequence is TGCGCCAGCAGCTTGGAGGAGTTGGGGACAGGGGCCGGCTACACCTTC.